The 4 T cell receptor beta chains listed next were all sequenced from one sample in a study of T cell responses to AZD1222 COVID-19 vaccine. This table comes from immunoSEQ multiplex PCR, and its TCRdb copy is limited to in-frame clones, with some not included. The sample has approximately 150,000 clones, approximately 92% seen once. The sample was peripheral blood, taken on day 0 of AZD1222 vaccination. All receptors derive from an adult in good health.

J is TRBJ1-5 and V is TRBV30, with D tentatively TRBD1 (6 bases). The CDR3 is 12 amino acids. Germline assignment: CDR1 GTSNPN and CDR2 SVGIG (reference sequence). The ends were cut back, 2 bases at V and 5 bases at J, with 7 bases in the middle. Here the CDR3 DNA reads TGTGCCTGGAGTACAGGGCATCAGCCCCAGCATTTT. Translating it yields CAWSTGHQPQHF.

V gene TRBV24-1 combines with J gene TRBJ2-7; 9 bases fit TRBD1. In germline, CDR1 is KGHDR, CDR2 SFDVKD. The junction had 7 bases not matched to a gene; V was cut back by 8 bases and J by 3 bases. This CDR3 comprises 14 residues. CDR3 coding DNA: TGTGCCACCAACCTGGGACAGGGAAACTACGAGCAGTACTTC. Translation gives CATNLGQGNYEQYF.

This chain uses TRBV5-6 with TRBJ1-4; D unresolved. The CDR3 is 13 residues long. V gave up 0 bases and J gave up 6 bases, with 6 bases separating them. Germline CDR1 is SGHDT and CDR2 is YYEEEE. The DNA of the CDR3 is TGTGCCAGCAGCTTGGTTCGAGATGAAAAACTGTTTTTT. Its translation: CASSLVRDEKLFF.

The V and J genes are TRBV7-9 and TRBJ1-2; D ambiguous. V lost 5 bases, J lost 4 bases, and 20 bases lay in between. This CDR3 has 16 residues. The germline gives CDR1 SEHNR, CDR2 FQNEAQ (reference sequence). CDR3 residues: CASSPWTASLGYGYTF. Here the CDR3 DNA reads TGTGCCAGCAGCCCCTGGACGGCTAGCTTAGGCTATGGCTACACCTTC.